Listed here are 6 T cell receptor beta chains from one sample, sequenced in a study of blood T cells in healthy people across ages. Through a sample-barcoded 5' primer and a J-beta primer mix, a second PCR was run for 7 to 11 cycles. From the 5' RACE reads, TCRdb called clonotypes with MiXCR, one entry per CDR3 protein. The data show some 1,500,000 distinct CDR3 sequences, with 40% to 45% seen just once and around 4% held by the top ten. Sequenced: blood. These receptor sequences come from a woman between 18 and 29 years old in good health.

This clonotype has more than one count but fewer than ten. The gene calls are TRBV25-1 and TRBJ1-4, with 11 bases identical to TRBD1. The V and J ends lost 6 bases and 10 bases, in that order; junction bases with no gene match: 4. Germline lookup yields CDR1 MGHDK and CDR2 SYGVNS. This CDR3 has 13 residues. The CDR3 nucleotides read TGTGCCAGCAGGGACAGGGGGCGCTTAAAACTGTTTTTT. Protein: CASRDRGRLKLFF.

The chain is built from TRBV29-1 and TRBJ2-5; TRBD1 agrees at 7 bases. TRBJ2-7 matches the DNA end more closely, so the J call is doubtful. This CDR3 spans 13 amino acids. Germline lookup yields CDR1 SQVTM and CDR2 ANQGSEA. This CDR3 is CSVEDPGGPEQYF. In DNA, the CDR3 is TGCAGCGTTGAAGATCCAGGGGGTCCCGAGCAGTACTTC.

A few counts support this clonotype. The chain uses TRBV12-3 or TRBV12-4 and TRBJ1-5, with no clear D. The CDR3 sequence is 15 residues long. The V end was cut by 2 bases, the J end by 0 bases, with 8 bases between. The CDR3 loop reads CASSLTGSSNQPQHF. CDR3 sequence (DNA): TGTGCCAGCAGTTTAACGGGCAGTAGCAATCAGCCCCAGCATTTT.

The chain combines TRBV5-1 with TRBJ2-1; D is ambiguous. V lost 4 bases, J lost 6 bases, and 8 bases lay in between. The CDR3 loop spans 12 amino acids. Germline lookup yields CDR1 SGHRS and CDR2 YFSETQ. The CDR3 sequence: CASSVPFNEQFF. CDR3 DNA sequence: TGCGCCAGCAGCGTACCTTTCAATGAGCAGTTCTTC.

The J gene is TRBJ1-4, the V gene TRBV28; D unresolved. This CDR3 is 16 amino acids long. Germline V gene data show CDR1 as MDHEN and CDR2 as SYDVKM. Trimming pared 7 bases from V and 6 bases from J, leaving 21 bases between. In DNA form, the CDR3 reads TGTGCCAGCATTCCTCGCCTTGAGGGCTGGGATGAAAAACTGTTTTTT. Translation: CASIPRLEGWDEKLFF. Filled out from reference TRBV28 and TRBJ1-4, the complete variable domain reads DVKVTQSSRYLVKRTGEKVFLECVQDMDHENMFWYRQDPGLGLRLIYFSYDVKMKEKGDIPEGYSVSREKKERFSLILESASTNQTSMYLCASIPRLEGWDEKLFFGSGTQLSVL.

This clonotype was counted between two and nine times. V gene TRBV20-1 combines with J gene TRBJ1-6; no reliable D call. Trimming took off 0 bases at V and 7 bases at J, with 7 bases between the two ends. The CDR3 is made up of 13 amino acids. Per germline, CDR1 DFQATT and CDR2 SNEGSKA (reference sequence). Here the CDR3 reads CSARDRGNSPLHF. The CDR3 DNA sequence: TGCAGTGCTAGAGACCGCGGCAATTCACCCCTCCACTTT.